This T cell receptor (beta chain) was captured in a study of T cells in Graves' hyperthyroidism and ophthalmopathy. Study-wide findings and caveats: Ophthalmopathy was identified by the model a median about 6.8 months ahead of onset. Among thyroid clonotypes expanded above 0.001, most also appeared in blood.

This CDR3 region has 14 residues. Germline V gene data show CDR1 as ENHRY and CDR2 as SYGVKD. V was cut by 4 bases and J by 1 base, with 10 bases left in between. TCR beta CDR3 regions were amplified from RNA transcripts. HTBI primers were employed in a first-round RT-PCR of the TCR CDR3. TCRdb re-called the multiplex PCR reads with MiXCR, one entry per CDR3 protein. This sample has about 420,000 distinct CDR3 sequences, with around 13% found just once. Investigators excluded patients with uncontrolled infection, other autoimmune disease, pregnancy or lactation. Diagnosis rested on symptoms, serum thyroxine and TRAb, thyroid ultrasound, and orbital computed tomography. This clonotype was counted at least ten times. Its matching antigen is unknown.

The chain joins TRBV10-3 to TRBJ1-1, with D uncertain. The TCR sequence derives from a woman in her late teens or twenties with Graves' hyperthyroidism. The sample taken for sequencing was blood. DNA for the CDR3: TGTGCCATCAGTGCACTGGGAGAGAACACTGAAGCTTTCTTT. Protein product: CAISALGENTEAFF.